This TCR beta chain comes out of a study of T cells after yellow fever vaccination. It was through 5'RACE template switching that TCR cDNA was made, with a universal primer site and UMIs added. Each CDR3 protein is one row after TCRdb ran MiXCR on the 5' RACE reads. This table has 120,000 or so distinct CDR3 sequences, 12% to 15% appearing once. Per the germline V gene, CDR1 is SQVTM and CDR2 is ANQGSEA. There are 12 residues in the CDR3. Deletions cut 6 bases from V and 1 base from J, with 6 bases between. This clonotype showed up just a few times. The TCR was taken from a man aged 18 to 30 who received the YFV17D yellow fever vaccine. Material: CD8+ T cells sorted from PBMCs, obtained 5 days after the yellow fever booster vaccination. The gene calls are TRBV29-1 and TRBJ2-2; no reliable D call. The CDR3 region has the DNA TGCAGCGTCGCTCAGAACACCGGGGAGCTGTTTTTT. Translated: CSVAQNTGELFF.